The source of this TCR beta chain is a study of blood T cell repertoires in COVID-19. Across the study: Whether acute or convalescent, the COVID-19 samples came from the United States, Italy and Spain. PBMCs, B-cell-depleted T cells, or T cells provided the cDNA or gDNA that made up the material.

This clone was recorded a few times. The CDR3 sequence is 13 residues long. V was shortened by 1 base and J by 4 bases, with 6 bases between the two germline ends. Germline V gene data show CDR1 as LGHDT and CDR2 as YNNKEL (reference sequence). Per the study methods: Reference gene primer amplification yielded estimated nucleated cell counts. Profiling relied on immunoSEQ multiplex PCR, and the TCRdb table lists in-frame clones only, not all of them. V and J calls and clone size are given by that table; D and trimming were obtained from the DNA. The sample has some 39,000 clones, approximately 73% seen once.

This rearrangement joins TRBV3-1 (or the pseudogene TRBV3-2) to TRBJ2-3; D possibly corresponds to TRBD2 (6 bases). Sequencing was carried out using peripheral blood. The TCR was taken from a man at least 80 years old with acute or convalescent COVID-19. The CDR3 DNA sequence: TGTGCCAGCAGCCAAGGACTAGCAGATACGCAGTATTTT. It translates to CASSQGLADTQYF.